The rows below give T cell receptor beta chains drawn from one sample of a study of breast tumors, draining lymph nodes, adjacent tissues. Each CDR3 protein is one row after TCRdb ran MiXCR on the multiplex PCR reads. In the table there are some 130,000 distinct CDR3 sequences, approximately 20% of which are singletons. Sequencing used axillary lymph node tissue. These receptor sequences come from a female donor with breast cancer. Some clones in this sample may be carry-over from other donors' samples. Each CDR3 is given with its conserved first and last residue.

V	J	CDR3
TRBV27	TRBJ1-6	CASSSPDRYNSPLHF
TRBV6-6	TRBJ2-3	CASSYSGSTDTQYF
TRBV30	TRBJ2-1	CAWSDDRGYNEQFF
TRBV12-5	TRBJ2-1	CASGLVPFEQFF
TRBV9	TRBJ2-1	CASSRGGLAGVLEQFF
TRBV19	TRBJ1-4	CASSEAGDFEKLFF
TRBV11-3	TRBJ2-1	CASSLGSGSGDEQFF
TRBV18	TRBJ2-1	CVSSRGQGDSEQFF
TRBV7-2	TRBJ1-3	CASSLVSSSGNTIYF
TRBV10-2	TRBJ2-3	CASSYPGLAGTDTQYF
TRBV6-6	TRBJ2-1	CASSYYGTSGSRDNEQFF
TRBV4-1	TRBJ2-3	CASSQVTSGRDTQYF
TRBV30	TRBJ2-1	CAVEVPERPSGGQFF
TRBV3-1	TRBJ2-2	CASRAGGDTGELFF
TRBV20-1	TRBJ2-7	CSAGFLSGISSYEQYF
TRBV3-1	TRBJ2-7	CASSQPGLANRNEQYF
TRBV27	TRBJ2-7	CASSLRLAGVYEQYF
TRBV6-5	TRBJ2-7	CASSRQQGRGSYEQYF
TRBV5-1	TRBJ2-1	CASSLGPSGSYNEQFF
TRBV11-2	TRBJ2-7	CASRTSGSRYEQYF
TRBV19	TRBJ2-2	CASSIALGSGELFF
TRBV3-1	TRBJ1-4	CASSHLGKLFF
TRBV4-2	TRBJ2-3	CASSHAGEGDTQYF
TRBV29-1	TRBJ2-7	CSVDSLAGGIEQYF
TRBV30	TRBJ2-7	CAWSVSDYEQYF
TRBV12-3/TRBV12-4	TRBJ2-1	CASSPGALGSYNEQFF
TRBV20-1	TRBJ2-3	CSAARTPDTQYF
TRBV12-3/TRBV12-4	TRBJ1-2	CASSTGQGTSINYGYTF
TRBV6-5	TRBJ1-6	CASSPSANSPLHF
TRBV6-5	TRBJ2-3	CASAPSGGTQYF
TRBV4-2	TRBJ2-2	CASSQEAGGLTGELFF
TRBV20-1	TRBJ2-7	CSAGPAGGSYEQYF
TRBV6-1	TRBJ1-4	CASSYPIAGTGGNEKLFF
TRBV27	TRBJ2-1	CATQQSRLNEQFF
TRBV24-1	TRBJ2-2	CATSDFGTSGRTGELFF
TRBV28	TRBJ2-3	CASSSPDRGRIPAKDTQYF
TRBV6-1	TRBJ2-7	CASRAASVTYEQYF
TRBV6-1	TRBJ2-1	CASDAAREHDEQFF
TRBV11-2	TRBJ2-7	CASSLTASDSYEQYF
TRBV20-1	TRBJ2-1	CSATPQGRRNEQFF
TRBV15	TRBJ2-1	CATMSGPAHNEQFF
TRBV10-3	TRBJ2-7	CAISEGTGGPPEQYF
TRBV3-2	TRBJ2-1	CASSQPTPGQGLAGGPHEQFF
TRBV2	TRBJ2-4	CASSDTGGKNIQYF
TRBV20-1	TRBJ2-2	CSVRSNTGELFF
TRBV12-5	TRBJ2-5	CASGAGTGETQYF
TRBV12-1	TRBJ2-7	CASSLQVTYEQYF
TRBV28	TRBJ2-1	CASTVSGITSYNEQFF